What follows are 22 T cell receptor beta chains derived from one specimen sequenced in a study of T cell repertoires in cytomegalovirus infection. These receptors have no known antigen. TCRdb itself ran the reads through MiXCR, one entry per CDR3 protein. The sample yields about 890,000 distinct CDR3 sequences, under 40% seen once. Sequenced here: cultured CD8+ T cells from PBMCs, sampled from culture after CMV antigen stimulation. The source is a human donor in good health (CMV status not recorded). Some clones in this sample may be carry-over from other donors' samples.

The chain is built from TRBV7-9 and TRBJ1-6, with D possibly TRBD1 on 5 matching bases. The CDR3 totals 17 residues. Between the trimmed V and J ends, which lost 5 bases and 7 bases, there was a span of 21 bases. CDR1 SEHNR and CDR2 FQNEAQ come from the germline V gene (reference sequence). The DNA of the CDR3 is TGTGCCAGCAGCCCACCGCCAGGGAAGGAGTTGAATTCACCCCTCCACTTT. It specifies CASSPPPGKELNSPLHF.

On this clonotype itself: The junction does not match germline at one end; this may be a read error. The V and J genes are TRBV12-3 or TRBV12-4 and TRBJ2-7, with 8 bases that match TRBD1. This CDR3 comprises 15 residues. In nucleotides, the CDR3 is TGTGCCAACAGTCCCCTTGGACAGGGAATAGGCGAGCAGTACTTC. Its translation: CANSPLGQGIGEQYF.

J is TRBJ2-3 and V is TRBV6-1, with TRBD2 identical over 11 bases. The germline CDR1 and CDR2 sequences are MNHNS and SASEGT. The trim removed 1 base at V and 3 bases at J, leaving 6 bases unmatched. This CDR3 contains 17 residues. CDR3 DNA sequence: TGTGCCAGCAGTGAAGTGGGCCTAGCGGGGGGAACAGATACGCAGTATTTT. This gives the protein CASSEVGLAGGTDTQYF.

In its sample, this clonotype was seen a few times. The V and J genes are TRBV2 and TRBJ1-1; 9 positions agree with TRBD1. Losses at the gene ends were 6 bases for V and 11 bases for J; bases not matched to a gene: 4. CDR1 is SNHLY and CDR2 is FYNNEI in the germline V gene. The CDR3 length is 11 residues. The CDR3 DNA reads as TGTGCCAGCAGGGTAGGGACAGGGGCTTTCTTT. Its protein is CASRVGTGAFF.

This sequence joins TRBV7-8 and TRBJ2-3, with 8 bases that match TRBD2. J gave up 2 bases and V 7 bases, and 8 bases lay outside the gene matches. Germline assignment: CDR1 SGHVS and CDR2 FQNEAQ. The CDR3 contains 15 residues. This CDR3 is CASNSTSGYTDTQYF. The CDR3 coding sequence is TGTGCCAGCAACTCTACTAGCGGCTACACAGATACGCAGTATTTT.

This clonotype was observed a handful of times. The rearrangement uses TRBV7-8 and TRBJ2-7; 7 bases are a match to TRBD1. V shed 5 bases and J 2 bases; nucleotides not matched to a gene: 6. The CDR3 spans 14 residues. Germline V gives CDR1 SGHVS, CDR2 FQNEAQ. The CDR3 spells CASSAHRGPYEQYV. CDR3 DNA sequence: TGTGCCAGCAGCGCACACAGGGGACCCTACGAGCAGTACGTC.

This rearrangement joins TRBV20-1 to TRBJ2-7; possible D gene TRBD2, 6 bases. Trimming took 5 bases from V and 3 from J, leaving 14 bases between them. CDR3 length: 13 amino acids. The germline V gene has CDR1 DFQATT and CDR2 SNEGSKA (reference sequence). The CDR3 sequence is CSALQEGVYEQYV. DNA for the CDR3: TGCAGTGCTCTACAGGAGGGAGTCTACGAGCAGTACGTC.

This clonotype occurred many times. This chain links TRBV12-3 or TRBV12-4 with TRBJ1-1, with D maybe TRBD1 (5 bases). This CDR3 spans 13 amino acids. V was trimmed by 2 bases and J by 4 bases, leaving 8 bases between them. The DNA of the CDR3 is TGTGCCAGCAGTTTAAGCAGGGCCACTGAAGCTTTCTTT. Translation: CASSLSRATEAFF.

The CDR3 region has the DNA TGTGCCAGCGTGGACAGGGGTGGCTACACCTTC. This encodes CASVDRGGYTF. The rearrangement joins TRBV9 to TRBJ1-2; 9 bases are shared with TRBD1. Per the germline V gene, CDR1 is SGDLS and CDR2 is YYNGEE. This CDR3 is 11 amino acids long. Unmatched junction bases numbered 2, after V lost 7 bases and J lost 7 bases.

CDR3 loop: CSVEDRQPIGYTF. Written as DNA, the CDR3 is TGCAGCGTTGAAGATCGGCAGCCGATCGGCTACACCTTC. V gene TRBV29-1 combines with J gene TRBJ1-2, with unresolved D. Trimming took off 0 bases at V and 8 bases at J, with 13 bases between the two ends. The CDR3 is 13 residues long. Germline CDR1 and CDR2: SQVTM and ANQGSEA. The entire variable domain, with the rest obtained from reference TRBV29-1 and TRBJ1-2, is as follows: SAVISQKPSRDICQRGTSLTIQCQVDSQVTMMFWYRQQPGQSLTLIATANQGSEATYESGFVIDKFPISRPNLTFSTLTVSNMSPEDSSIYLCSVEDRQPIGYTFGSGTRLTVV.

At least ten counts were recorded for this clonotype. The chain has TRBV12-3 or TRBV12-4 and TRBJ1-2; D gene ambiguous. The CDR3 length is 12 residues. Trimming cost V 5 bases and J 6 bases, with 10 bases left between them. The CDR3 protein is CASSPGGDGYTF. The CDR3 DNA reads TGTGCCAGCAGTCCCGGCGGGGATGGCTACACCTTC.

This clonotype has just a few counts. The chain couples TRBV12-5 to TRBJ1-3; no definite D call. V lost 1 base and J 5 bases, leaving 0 bases between the germline ends. Germline CDR1 and CDR2: LGHNT and FRNRAP. The CDR3 covers 11 residues. The DNA for the CDR3 is TGTGCTAGTGGTTTGGGAAACACCATATATTTT. This translates into CASGLGNTIYF. The complete variable domain, with remaining parts taken from reference TRBV12-5 and TRBJ1-3, reads DARVTQTPRHKVTEMGQEVTMRCQPILGHNTVFWYRQTMMQGLELLAYFRNRAPLDDSGMPKDRFSAEMPDATLATLKIQPSEPRDSAVYFCASGLGNTIYFGEGSWLTVV.

This clonotype was found many times. V is TRBV6-2 or TRBV6-3 and J is TRBJ2-3; the D is unclear. V was pared by 0 bases and J by 0 bases, with 4 bases between. Germline V gene data show CDR1 as MNHEY and CDR2 as SVGEGT. This CDR3 spans 14 amino acids. This CDR3 reads CASSYSTSTDTQYF. The CDR3 DNA follows: TGTGCCAGCAGTTACTCGACTAGCACAGATACGCAGTATTTT.

Worth noting for this clonotype: Since a much larger clone is just one base distant, this may be a read error. The chain recombines TRBV7-2 with TRBJ2-1; TRBD1 is a possible D gene (5 bases). The CDR3 loop spans 15 amino acids. Germline V gene sequence: CDR1 SGHTA, CDR2 FQGNSA. The CDR3 coding sequence is TGTGCCAACAGCTTACGCGGCAGGGATGAGAATGAGCAGTTCTTC. It translates to CANSLRGRDENEQFF. Full variable domain (rest looked up from reference TRBV7-2 and TRBJ2-1): GAGVSQSPSNKVTEKGKDVELRCDPISGHTALYWYRQSLGQGLEFLIYFQGNSAPDKSGLPSDRFSAERTGGSVSTLTIQRTQQEDSAVYLCANSLRGRDENEQFFGPGTRLTVL.

In its sample, this clonotype was seen many times. The gene calls are TRBV7-2 and TRBJ2-7; TRBD1 might be the D (5 bases). The V end was cut by 3 bases, the J end by 2 bases, with 8 bases between. The CDR3 loop spans 13 amino acids. Germline V gene data show CDR1 as SGHTA and CDR2 as FQGNSA. CDR3 region: CASSFDRAYEQYF. The CDR3 bases are TGTGCCAGCAGCTTCGACAGAGCCTACGAGCAGTACTTC.

This clonotype has ten or more counts. The rearrangement joins TRBV5-6 to TRBJ2-3; tentatively, D is TRBD1 or TRBD2 (5 bases each). The CDR3 runs to 14 residues. Trimming took off 4 bases at V and 2 bases at J, with 11 bases between the two ends. CDR1 SGHDT and CDR2 YYEEEE come from the germline V gene. In DNA form, the CDR3 reads TGTGCCAGCAGCGGGGGACGGCCCACAGATACGCAGTATTTT. It encodes CASSGGRPTDTQYF.

This clonotype has a single count. Sequence at one end of the junction differs from germline and may be a read error. The chain combines TRBV10-3 with TRBJ2-1, with D unresolved. Germline assignment: CDR1 ENHRY and CDR2 SYGVKD. The CDR3 sequence is 14 residues long. The CDR3 spells CSISEDSSYNEQFF. In DNA form, the CDR3 reads TGTTCCATCAGTGAAGATAGCTCCTACAATGAGCAGTTCTTC.

The gene calls are TRBV7-9 and TRBJ1-6, with a weak D call TRBD1 (5 bases). Trimming took 8 bases from V and 7 from J, leaving 15 bases between them. The CDR3 extends over 14 amino acids. In germline, CDR1 is SEHNR, CDR2 FQNEAQ (reference sequence). For the CDR3, the DNA is TGTGCCAGCTCGGAGGGGCAGGGAAATTCACCCCTCCACTTT. Translation gives CASSEGQGNSPLHF.

The rearrangement uses TRBV27 and TRBJ1-1; D gene unclear. Per germline, CDR1 MNHEY and CDR2 SMNVEV (reference sequence). The CDR3 has 15 residues. V was shortened by 0 bases and J by 4 bases, with 12 bases between the two germline ends. The CDR3 DNA is TGTGCCAGCAGTTTATCGAGGAGTGGAGGCACTGAAGCTTTCTTT. Translated: CASSLSRSGGTEAFF.

The rearrangement uses TRBV25-1 and TRBJ1-3; 8 positions match TRBD1. Germline CDR1 is MGHDK and CDR2 is SYGVNS. The CDR3 is 14 amino acids. V lost 3 bases and J lost 10; bases outside the gene matches: 8. CDR3 DNA: TGTGCCAGCAGTGACAGCGAAAACAGGGGGACCATATATTTT. It codes for CASSDSENRGTIYF.

This chain connects TRBV5-1 to TRBJ1-1; D is unresolved. The ends were cut back, 0 bases at V and 1 base at J, with 10 bases in the middle. CDR1 SGHRS and CDR2 YFSETQ come from the germline V gene. The CDR3 covers 15 residues. Here the CDR3 reads CASSLVASANTEAFF. The CDR3, as DNA: TGCGCCAGCAGCTTGGTGGCGTCGGCGAACACTGAAGCTTTCTTT.

This sequence joins TRBV12-3 or TRBV12-4 and TRBJ2-2; no clear D. The CDR3 length is 12 residues. V shed 11 bases and J shed 5 bases, with 12 bases lying between them. CDR3 sequence: CAGERRTGELFF. CDR3 nucleotide sequence: TGTGCCGGCGAGAGGCGAACCGGGGAGCTGTTTTTT.